This TCR beta chain was recovered during a study of breast tumors, draining lymph nodes, adjacent tissues. Notes on the study in general: The data were judged consistent with most tumor T cells coming from lymph node and expanding in tumor. Tumor repertoires ranked between lymph nodes and nontumor tissue in diversity, with V and J gene preferences. That most tumor T cells come from lymph nodes remained unproven.

For this clonotype: Antigen unknown.

MiXCR was run by TCRdb on the multiplex PCR reads, yielding one entry per CDR3 protein. The repertoire holds over 200,000 distinct CDR3 sequences, with 30% to 35% as singletons. The lymph nodes were axillary draining lymph nodes from breast cancer patients. Germline assignment: CDR1 LNHDA and CDR2 SQIVND (reference sequence). The V end was cut by 6 bases, the J end by 5 bases, with 16 bases between. The CDR3 is 15 amino acids. The chain links TRBV19 to TRBJ1-4, with D uncertain. Source material: axillary lymph node tissue. The sequence derives from a female donor with breast cancer. Some clones in this sample may be carry-over from other donors' samples. The CDR3 coding sequence is TGTGCCAGTAGGACCCGGCCCCCCCACAATGAAAAACTGTTTTTT. It specifies CASRTRPPHNEKLFF.